The rows below give T cell receptor beta chains drawn from one sample of a study of regulatory T cells in long-lasting Graves disease. TCRdb reprocessed the multiplex PCR reads via MiXCR and lists one record per CDR3 protein. Seen here are hundreds of thousands of distinct CDR3 sequences, about 32% observed once, and the top ten hold 40% to 55%. Material: peripheral blood mononuclear cells (PBMCs), obtained when the disease was refractory, from a patient treated with antithyroid drugs. These receptors came from a female donor with Graves disease. Each CDR3 is given with its conserved first and last residue. Each record gives: clone size, V gene, J gene, D gene, CDR3 DNA, CDR3 protein. D genes are given only for firm matches. Expanded clones are given a class, and other clones once, few, many or no size at all.

clone size: .; V gene: TRBV27; J gene: TRBJ1-2; D gene: .; CDR3 DNA: TGTGCCAGCAGTTTATCGAATGGAGGGTCCTATGGCTACACCTTC; CDR3 protein: CASSLSNGGSYGYTF
clone size: few; V gene: TRBV28; J gene: TRBJ1-1; D gene: TRBD1; CDR3 DNA: TGTGCCAGCAGTTCTCTGGGGACAGGGGCATATTGGGGAGCTTTCTTT; CDR3 protein: CASSSLGTGAYWGAFF
clone size: .; V gene: TRBV7-7; J gene: TRBJ2-2; D gene: .; CDR3 DNA: TGTGCCAGCAGTACTAGCTCTAGTACCGGGGAGCTGTTTTTT; CDR3 protein: CASSTSSSTGELFF
clone size: .; V gene: TRBV5-4; J gene: TRBJ2-1; D gene: .; CDR3 DNA: TGTGCCAGCAGCTTGGTCGGAAACTACAATGAGCAGTTCTTC; CDR3 protein: CASSLVGNYNEQFF
clone size: .; V gene: TRBV10-2; J gene: TRBJ2-7; D gene: TRBD2; CDR3 DNA: TGCGCCACCGGGCCGCTAGCGGAATACGAGCAGTACTTC; CDR3 protein: CATGPLAEYEQYF
clone size: .; V gene: TRBV6-4; J gene: TRBJ2-1; D gene: TRBD1; CDR3 DNA: TGTGCCAGCACCCGGGACAGCGACAATGAGCAGTTCTTC; CDR3 protein: CASTRDSDNEQFF
clone size: .; V gene: TRBV24-1; J gene: TRBJ1-2; D gene: TRBD1; CDR3 DNA: TGTGCCACCGGTGATACCGGGACAGGGGTTCGAGGCTACACCTTC; CDR3 protein: CATGDTGTGVRGYTF
clone size: few; V gene: TRBV6-1; J gene: TRBJ2-7; D gene: .; CDR3 DNA: TGTGCCAGCAGTGAAGATAGGGAATCTATCGAGCAGTACTTC; CDR3 protein: CASSEDRESIEQYF
clone size: .; V gene: TRBV10-3; J gene: TRBJ1-6; D gene: TRBD1; CDR3 DNA: TGTGCCATCAACCCGGGACAGGGTTCCCCCCTCCACTTT; CDR3 protein: CAINPGQGSPLHF
clone size: once; V gene: TRBV12-5; J gene: TRBJ1-3; D gene: .; CDR3 DNA: TGTGCTAGTGGTCCTGGGGATTCTGGAAGCACCATATATTTT; CDR3 protein: CASGPGDSGSTIYF
clone size: many; V gene: TRBV28; J gene: TRBJ1-3; D gene: .; CDR3 DNA: TGTGCCAGCAGCAAGACAGGAGGGGCGGGAAACACCATATATTTT; CDR3 protein: CASSKTGGAGNTIYF
clone size: few; V gene: TRBV29-1; J gene: TRBJ2-5; D gene: .; CDR3 DNA: TGCAGCGTTGAGTGGGGGAGGGGGCGCTTAGAGACCCAGTACTTC; CDR3 protein: CSVEWGRGRLETQYF
clone size: few; V gene: TRBV9; J gene: TRBJ1-6; D gene: .; CDR3 DNA: TGTGCCAGCAGCCCAGGACAGAGCTCCTATAATTCACCCCTCCACTTT; CDR3 protein: CASSPGQSSYNSPLHF
clone size: few; V gene: TRBV7-9; J gene: TRBJ1-2; D gene: .; CDR3 DNA: TGTGCCAGCAGCTTAGACACGGCCTATGGCTACACCTTC; CDR3 protein: CASSLDTAYGYTF
clone size: many; V gene: TRBV7-9; J gene: TRBJ1-1; D gene: .; CDR3 DNA: TGTGCCAGCAGCCCTCTGACAGGCATGAACACTGAAGCTTTCTTT; CDR3 protein: CASSPLTGMNTEAFF
clone size: few; V gene: TRBV28; J gene: TRBJ1-6; D gene: .; CDR3 DNA: TGTGCCTCCTACTGGGGGGCCGGGTCACCCCTCCACTTT; CDR3 protein: CASYWGAGSPLHF
clone size: many; V gene: TRBV12-3/TRBV12-4; J gene: TRBJ2-6; D gene: .; CDR3 DNA: TGTGCCAGCAGTTTTTCTGGGGCCAACGTCCTGACTTTC; CDR3 protein: CASSFSGANVLTF
clone size: few; V gene: TRBV6-5; J gene: TRBJ1-1; D gene: .; CDR3 DNA: TGTGCCAGCAGTTTTAGCAGGGGATTGAAAGGGCACTCTGAAGCTTTCTTT; CDR3 protein: CASSFSRGLKGHSEAFF
clone size: .; V gene: TRBV30; J gene: TRBJ1-2; D gene: .; CDR3 DNA: TGTGCCTGGAGTGTACAGTCGTTCAGAAGAAACTATGGCTACACCTTC; CDR3 protein: CAWSVQSFRRNYGYTF
clone size: few; V gene: TRBV12-3/TRBV12-4; J gene: TRBJ1-5; D gene: TRBD1; CDR3 DNA: TGTGCCAGCAGTTTGGGACAGGGCCTGCAGCCCCAGCATTTT; CDR3 protein: CASSLGQGLQPQHF
clone size: .; V gene: TRBV29-1; J gene: TRBJ2-7; D gene: .; CDR3 DNA: TGCAGCGTCGCACAGGGCCTCGGTTCCTACGAGCAGTACTTC; CDR3 protein: CSVAQGLGSYEQYF
clone size: .; V gene: TRBV27; J gene: TRBJ2-7; D gene: TRBD2; CDR3 DNA: TGTGCCAGCAGTCTGCGAGGACTAGTCGAGCAGTACTTC; CDR3 protein: CASSLRGLVEQYF
clone size: .; V gene: TRBV18; J gene: TRBJ1-2; D gene: .; CDR3 DNA: TGTGCCAGCTCACACAAGGAGGGCTACACCTTC; CDR3 protein: CASSHKEGYTF
clone size: few; V gene: TRBV7-9; J gene: TRBJ2-5; D gene: TRBD2; CDR3 DNA: TGTGCCAGCAGCAACAGAGCGGGAGTAACCCAAGAGACCCAGTACTTC; CDR3 protein: CASSNRAGVTQETQYF
clone size: many; V gene: TRBV2; J gene: TRBJ2-5; D gene: .; CDR3 DNA: TGTGCCAGCAGTGTTAATAGCGTGAAGACCCAGTACTTC; CDR3 protein: CASSVNSVKTQYF
clone size: few; V gene: TRBV6-1; J gene: TRBJ2-7; D gene: TRBD1; CDR3 DNA: TGTGCCAGCAGTCCCCGCCCGGGACAGGGGCAACCCTACGAGCAGTACTTC; CDR3 protein: CASSPRPGQGQPYEQYF
clone size: many; V gene: TRBV27; J gene: TRBJ2-2; D gene: .; CDR3 DNA: TGTGCCAGCAGTTTCCCTACCACTGTCGGGACCGGGGAGCTGTTTTTT; CDR3 protein: CASSFPTTVGTGELFF
clone size: few; V gene: TRBV5-4; J gene: TRBJ1-4; D gene: .; CDR3 DNA: TGTGCCAGCAGCTCGGACAGTAATGAAAAACTGTTTTTT; CDR3 protein: CASSSDSNEKLFF
clone size: few; V gene: TRBV20-1; J gene: TRBJ2-7; D gene: .; CDR3 DNA: TGCAGTGCTAGCGCAGGGTGGGACGAGCAGTACTTC; CDR3 protein: CSASAGWDEQYF
clone size: .; V gene: TRBV7-9; J gene: TRBJ2-7; D gene: .; CDR3 DNA: TGTGCCAGCAGCTTCCCGACTGACGAGCAGTACTTC; CDR3 protein: CASSFPTDEQYF
clone size: .; V gene: TRBV6-2/TRBV6-3; J gene: TRBJ1-3; D gene: .; CDR3 DNA: TGTGCCAGCAGTTGGACAGCCTCTGGAAACACCATATATTTT; CDR3 protein: CASSWTASGNTIYF
clone size: .; V gene: TRBV9; J gene: TRBJ1-2; D gene: .; CDR3 DNA: TGTGCCAGCAGCGCCACGCGGGAGTATGGCTACACCTTC; CDR3 protein: CASSATREYGYTF
clone size: many; V gene: TRBV5-1; J gene: TRBJ1-5; D gene: .; CDR3 DNA: TGCGCCAGCAGCCCCTCCCCGGACATTTACAATCAGCCCCAGCATTTT; CDR3 protein: CASSPSPDIYNQPQHF
clone size: .; V gene: TRBV7-9; J gene: TRBJ1-6; D gene: .; CDR3 DNA: TGTGCCAGCAGCTTACCATCAACGGGGGTAGGGAATTCACCCCTCCACTTT; CDR3 protein: CASSLPSTGVGNSPLHF
clone size: many; V gene: TRBV28; J gene: TRBJ2-7; D gene: TRBD2; CDR3 DNA: TGTGCCAGCAGTTTGAGCCTAGCGGGAGTCTACGAGCAGTACTTC; CDR3 protein: CASSLSLAGVYEQYF
clone size: few; V gene: TRBV5-5; J gene: TRBJ1-4; D gene: .; CDR3 DNA: TGTGCCAGCAGCCCCCGGGGCAGGGGTGATGAAAAACTGTTTTTT; CDR3 protein: CASSPRGRGDEKLFF
clone size: many; V gene: TRBV11-2; J gene: TRBJ2-7; D gene: TRBD2; CDR3 DNA: TGTGCCAGCAGCTTAGGGGGACTAGCGGGAGTAATCGGCGAGCAGTACTTC; CDR3 protein: CASSLGGLAGVIGEQYF
clone size: few; V gene: TRBV9; J gene: TRBJ1-2; D gene: .; CDR3 DNA: TGTGCCAGCAGCGTAGGATTGGACAGAAGCTATGGCTACACCTTC; CDR3 protein: CASSVGLDRSYGYTF
clone size: few; V gene: TRBV5-1; J gene: TRBJ1-1; D gene: .; CDR3 DNA: TGCGCCAGCAGCTTCGAATCGAACACTGAAGCTTTCTTT; CDR3 protein: CASSFESNTEAFF
clone size: few; V gene: TRBV20-1; J gene: TRBJ2-7; D gene: TRBD2; CDR3 DNA: TGCAGTGCTAGCGGGAGGAACTACGAGCAGTACTTC; CDR3 protein: CSASGRNYEQYF